The 21 T cell receptor beta chains in this list originate from one sample, sequenced in a study of cytomegalovirus exposure and HLA in healthy donors. This PCR relied on a set of 60 Vbeta primers and 13 Jbeta primers. Profiling relied on immunoSEQ multiplex PCR, and the TCRdb table lists in-frame clones only, not all of them. The sample comprises fewer than 200,000 clones, 68% of which are singletons, and approximately 1.5% rests with the top ten. The sequenced material came from PBMCs. The origin of the receptors is a man aged 50 to 60 in good health and CMV-seronegative.

This clone was found a few times. One end of the junction fails to match germline, which may point to a read error. The rearrangement joins TRBV7-7 to TRBJ2-3; 7 nucleotides align to TRBD2. The CDR3 has 15 residues. Germline CDR1 is SSHAT and CDR2 is FNYEAQ (reference sequence). CDR3 amino acids: CASSLAAGLGDTQYF. Here the CDR3 DNA reads TGTGCTAGCAGCTTAGCAGCGGGGCTAGGAGATACGCAGTATTTT.

V usage is TRBV7-9 and J usage is TRBJ1-3; TRBD1 aligns across 7 bases. V lost 5 bases, J lost 0 bases, and 13 bases stayed unmatched. Germline V gene data show CDR1 as SEHNR and CDR2 as FQNEAQ (reference sequence). The CDR3 length is 18 residues. CDR3: CASSGQTGFALSGNTIYF. DNA of the CDR3: TGTGCCAGCAGCGGACAGACAGGGTTCGCACTCTCTGGAAACACCATATATTTT.

The chain is built from TRBV7-3 and TRBJ2-3; 8 bases fit TRBD2. The CDR3 runs to 15 residues. The V gene's germline CDR1 is SGHTA and CDR2 FQGTGA. After removal of 3 bases from V and 4 bases from J, the junction contained 6 bases not matched to a gene. The CDR3 loop is CASSLLSGDADTQYF. CDR3 DNA: TGTGCCAGCAGCTTGCTTAGCGGGGACGCAGATACGCAGTATTTT.

This clone was detected only a few times. The chain is built from TRBV6-6 and TRBJ1-2; TRBD1 is a possible D gene (6 bases). This CDR3 comprises 13 residues. Germline CDR1 and CDR2: MNHNY and SVGAGI (reference sequence). V lost 7 bases and J lost 2, with 11 bases in between. CDR3 sequence: CASTRQENYGYTF. For the CDR3, the DNA is TGTGCCAGCACCAGACAGGAGAACTATGGCTACACCTTC.

The chain employs TRBV18 and TRBJ1-5; possibly TRBD1 for D (6 bases). In germline, CDR1 is KGHSH, CDR2 LQKENI. The CDR3 is 16 amino acids. Trimming removed 2 bases from V and 7 bases from J, with 18 bases in between. The CDR3: CASSPSWTEPGQPQHF. The CDR3, as DNA: TGTGCCAGCTCACCATCTTGGACAGAGCCGGGCCAGCCCCAGCATTTT. The whole variable domain, filled in from reference TRBV18 and TRBJ1-5, reads NAGVMQNPRHLVRRRGQEARLRCSPMKGHSHVYWYRQLPEEGLKFMVYLQKENIIDESGMPKERFSAEFPKEGPSILRIQQVVRGDSAAYFCASSPSWTEPGQPQHFGDGTRLSIL.

The chain joins TRBV6-5 to TRBJ2-2; 8 bases are a match to TRBD1. CDR1 is MNHEY, CDR2 SVGAGI, per germline. V was pared by 7 bases and J by 5 bases, with 6 bases of the junction left unmatched. The CDR3 totals 14 residues. The CDR3 coding sequence is TGTGCCAGCAACACGGGACAGGTTACCGGGGAGCTGTTTTTT. Its protein is CASNTGQVTGELFF.

The CDR3 is CASSDDAGTDYGYTF. Here the CDR3 DNA reads TGTGCCAGCAGTGATGACGCCGGGACAGACTATGGCTACACCTTC. The chain carries TRBV6-1 and TRBJ1-2; 7 bases agree with TRBD1. This CDR3 contains 15 residues. Trimming at V came to 3 bases and at J to 3 bases, leaving 7 bases not matched to a gene. Germline V lookup: CDR1 MNHNS, CDR2 SASEGT.

CDR3: CASSESGTRGGTDTQYF. CDR3 nucleotides: TGCGCCAGCAGTGAGTCAGGGACGAGGGGGGGGACAGATACGCAGTATTTT. V and J are TRBV10-2 and TRBJ2-3; tentatively, D is TRBD2 (7 bases). The length of the CDR3 is 17 residues. The V end was cut by 0 bases, the J end by 3 bases, with 16 bases between. Germline assignment: CDR1 WSHSY and CDR2 SAAADI.

This sequence joins TRBV27 and TRBJ1-6, with D possibly TRBD1 on 5 matching bases. Trimming cost V 3 bases and J 5 bases, with 11 bases left between them. This CDR3 is 15 amino acids long. The germline V gene has CDR1 MNHEY and CDR2 SMNVEV (reference sequence). The CDR3 is CASSFGRGNNSPLHF. The CDR3 bases are TGTGCCAGCAGTTTCGGGCGGGGGAATAATTCACCCCTCCACTTT.

The gene calls are TRBV7-9 and TRBJ1-2; D is possibly TRBD1 (5 bases). Trimming took off 2 bases at V and 2 bases at J, with 12 bases between the two ends. Germline values: CDR1 SEHNR, CDR2 FQNEAQ (reference sequence). The CDR3 consists of 15 residues. CDR3 loop: CASSLNGRVNYGYTF. As DNA, the CDR3 is TGTGCCAGCAGCTTAAATGGCAGGGTAAACTATGGCTACACCTTC. The full variable domain, rest sourced from reference TRBV7-9 and TRBJ1-2, is DTGVSQNPRHKITKRGQNVTFRCDPISEHNRLYWYRQTLGQGPEFLTYFQNEAQLEKSRLLSDRFSAERPKGSFSTLEIQRTEQGDSAMYLCASSLNGRVNYGYTFGSGTRLTVV.

The V and J genes are TRBV27 and TRBJ2-7; 12 nucleotides agree with TRBD2. CDR3 length equals 15 residues. Trimming cost V 6 bases and J 6 bases; bases outside gene matches: 9. The germline CDR1 and CDR2 sequences are MNHEY and SMNVEV (reference sequence). This CDR3 is CASSFTSGGPGEQYF. In DNA, the CDR3 is TGTGCCAGCAGCTTCACTAGCGGGGGGCCAGGCGAGCAGTACTTC.

The gene calls are TRBV5-1 and TRBJ1-3, with 9 bases lining up with TRBD1. Germline V gene data show CDR1 as SGHRS and CDR2 as YFSETQ. V shed 4 bases, J shed 2 bases, and the junction held 4 bases outside the gene matches. The CDR3 length is 15 residues. CDR3 region: CASSPGQGAGNTIYF. The CDR3, as DNA: TGCGCCAGCAGCCCGGGACAGGGAGCTGGAAACACCATATATTTT.

This clone occurred a few times. The chain uses TRBV6-4 and TRBJ1-1; TRBD1 matches at 10 bases. This CDR3 has 14 amino acids. Germline CDR1 reads MRHNA; CDR2 reads SNTAGT. The ends lost 3 bases at V and 7 bases at J; junction bases unmatched: 5. CDR3 residues: CASSDRDRGIEAFF. The DNA for the CDR3 is TGTGCCAGCAGTGATCGGGACAGGGGAATTGAAGCTTTCTTT.

V and J are TRBV11-1 and TRBJ2-7; no clear D. Trimming took 5 bases from V and 4 from J, leaving 9 bases between them. Per germline, CDR1 SGHAT and CDR2 FQDESV (reference sequence). The CDR3 has 12 amino acids. The CDR3 region has the DNA TGTGCCAGCAGCCCCCGGCGGTACGAGCAGTACTTC. Translated, it gives CASSPRRYEQYF.

V and J are TRBV5-4 and TRBJ2-1; 8 nucleotides line up with TRBD2. V dropped 2 bases and J dropped 2; count of bases not matched to a gene: 3. CDR1 and CDR2 (germline): SGHNT, YYREEE (reference sequence). The CDR3 consists of 15 residues. This CDR3 reads CASSLRGGTYNEQFF. CDR3 nucleotide sequence: TGTGCCAGCAGCTTACGGGGGGGAACCTACAATGAGCAGTTCTTC.

This chain connects TRBV5-6 to TRBJ2-3; D is perhaps TRBD2 (7 bases). CDR1 is SGHDT and CDR2 is YYEEEE in the germline V gene. Trimming removed 4 bases from V and 4 bases from J, with 16 bases in between. The CDR3 extends over 15 amino acids. The CDR3 bases are TGTGCCAGCAGCGGGGAGGGGCAGGGGCCAGATACGCAGTATTTT. It specifies CASSGEGQGPDTQYF.

This clone was seen just once. V usage is TRBV6-1 and J usage is TRBJ2-3, with 8 nucleotides matching TRBD2. This CDR3 contains 15 residues. The V gene end was trimmed by 4 bases and the J gene end by 0 bases; junction bases not matched to a gene: 3. Germline CDR1 MNHNS, CDR2 SASEGT. The CDR3 is CASSGRGGSTDTQYF. The CDR3 region has the DNA TGTGCCAGCAGTGGACGCGGGGGGAGCACAGATACGCAGTATTTT.

This chain's CDR3 is CASSLWSGGRTYEQYF. CDR3 nucleotide sequence: TGTGCCAGCAGTTTATGGAGTGGCGGGAGAACCTACGAGCAGTACTTC. The chain uses TRBV27 and TRBJ2-7; 7 bases match TRBD2. The V gene's germline CDR1 is MNHEY and CDR2 SMNVEV (reference sequence). Trimming at V came to 1 base and at J to 2 bases, leaving 8 bases not matched to a gene. The length of the CDR3 is 16 residues.

V is TRBV10-3 and J is TRBJ2-5; D gene unclear. CDR3 size: 17 residues. The germline V gene has CDR1 ENHRY and CDR2 SYGVKD. V gave up 0 bases and J gave up 8 bases, with 22 bases separating them. The CDR3 nucleotides read TGTGCCATCAGTGAGTCGAGACTCACCTCTTTAGATATTACCCAGTACTTC. It is translated as CAISESRLTSLDITQYF.

This clone came up once. This sequence joins TRBV5-1 and TRBJ2-3; TRBD2 is a possible D gene (5 bases). CDR3 length: 16 residues. V lost 0 bases, J lost 2 bases, and 13 bases lay in between. Germline CDR1 SGHRS, CDR2 YFSETQ. The CDR3 DNA reads TGCGCCAGCAGCTTGGAGGAGGTAGTATCCACAGATACGCAGTATTTT. Residues: CASSLEEVVSTDTQYF. Full variable domain (outside the CDR3, taken from reference TRBV5-1 and TRBJ2-3): KAGVTQTPRYLIKTRGQQVTLSCSPISGHRSVSWYQQTPGQGLQFLFEYFSETQRNKGNFPGRFSGRQFSNSRSEMNVSTLELGDSALYLCASSLEEVVSTDTQYFGPGTRLTVL.

This sequence joins TRBV7-2 and TRBJ1-1, with D perhaps TRBD1 (6 bases). Germline CDR1 reads SGHTA; CDR2 reads FQGNSA. Trimming took off 0 bases at V and 4 bases at J, with 15 bases between the two ends. The CDR3 is made up of 16 amino acids. In DNA, the CDR3 is TGTGCCAGCAGCTTAGCGGGAACAGGGCTGGGCACTGAAGCTTTCTTT. It is translated as CASSLAGTGLGTEAFF.